Sequencing of this T cell receptor beta chain was carried out in a study of shared clonotypes between healthy human individuals. Profiled with immunoSEQ multiplex PCR; TCRdb holds only in-frame clones, not every one. The sample consists of roughly 2.2 million clones, around 92% of them appearing once. With 2 bases clipped from V and 5 bases from J, the junction kept 11 bases outside the gene matches. The CDR3 runs 17 residues. Germline V gene sequence: CDR1 SEHNR, CDR2 FQNEAQ (reference sequence). The sample was naive CD4+ T cells from PBMCs. Subset meaning: CD45RA+ positively selected. The receptor comes from a man between 18 and 35 years old in good health. Some clones in this sample may be carry-over from other donors' samples. This chain links TRBV7-9 with TRBJ2-7, with 11 bases matching TRBD2. The CDR3 is CASSLTTSGTGMDEQYF. The CDR3 nucleotides read TGTGCCAGCAGCTTAACGACTAGCGGGACCGGTATGGACGAGCAGTACTTC.